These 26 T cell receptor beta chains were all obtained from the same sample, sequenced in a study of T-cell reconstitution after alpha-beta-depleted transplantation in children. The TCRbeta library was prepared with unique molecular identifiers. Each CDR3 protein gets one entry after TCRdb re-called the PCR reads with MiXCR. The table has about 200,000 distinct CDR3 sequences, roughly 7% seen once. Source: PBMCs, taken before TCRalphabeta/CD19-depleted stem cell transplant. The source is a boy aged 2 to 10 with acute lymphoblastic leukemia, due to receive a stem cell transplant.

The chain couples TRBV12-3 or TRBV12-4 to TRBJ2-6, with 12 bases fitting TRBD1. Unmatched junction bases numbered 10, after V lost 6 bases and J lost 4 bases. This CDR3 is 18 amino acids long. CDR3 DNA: TGTGCCAGCAGGCCCACGGGACAGGGGGCGCGAGGGGCCAACGTCCTGACTTTC. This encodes CASRPTGQGARGANVLTF.

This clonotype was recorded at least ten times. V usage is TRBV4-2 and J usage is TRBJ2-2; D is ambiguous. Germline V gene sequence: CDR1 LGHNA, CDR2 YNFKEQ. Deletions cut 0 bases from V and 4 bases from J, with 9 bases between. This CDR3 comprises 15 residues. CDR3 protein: CASSQEVASTGELFF. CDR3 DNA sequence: TGTGCCAGCAGCCAAGAGGTAGCATCCACCGGGGAGCTGTTTTTT.

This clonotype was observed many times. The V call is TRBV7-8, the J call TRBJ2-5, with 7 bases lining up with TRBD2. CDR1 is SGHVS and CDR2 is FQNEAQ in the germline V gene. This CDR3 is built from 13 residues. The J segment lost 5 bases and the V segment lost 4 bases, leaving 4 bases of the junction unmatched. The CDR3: CASSSRGVETQYF. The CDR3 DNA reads TGTGCCAGCAGCTCCCGGGGGGTGGAGACCCAGTACTTC.

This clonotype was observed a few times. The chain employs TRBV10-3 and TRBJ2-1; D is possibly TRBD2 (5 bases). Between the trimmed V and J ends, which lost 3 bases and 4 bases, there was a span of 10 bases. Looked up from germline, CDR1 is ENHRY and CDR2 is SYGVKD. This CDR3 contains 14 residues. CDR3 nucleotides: TGTGCCATCAGTGATCGAGCGGAGTACAATGAGCAGTTCTTC. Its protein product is CAISDRAEYNEQFF.

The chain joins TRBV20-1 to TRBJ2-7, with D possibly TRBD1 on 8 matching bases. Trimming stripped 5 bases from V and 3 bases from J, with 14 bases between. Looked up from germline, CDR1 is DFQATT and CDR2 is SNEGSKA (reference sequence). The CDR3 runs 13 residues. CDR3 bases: TGCAGTGCTCACTACAGGGGGGGCTACGAGCAGTACTTC. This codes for CSAHYRGGYEQYF.

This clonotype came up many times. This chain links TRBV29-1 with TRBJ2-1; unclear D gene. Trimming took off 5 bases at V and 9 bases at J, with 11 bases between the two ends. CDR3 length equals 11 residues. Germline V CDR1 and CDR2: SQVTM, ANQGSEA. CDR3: CSVSERGEQFF. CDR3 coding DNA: TGCAGCGTTTCGGAGAGAGGTGAGCAGTTCTTC.

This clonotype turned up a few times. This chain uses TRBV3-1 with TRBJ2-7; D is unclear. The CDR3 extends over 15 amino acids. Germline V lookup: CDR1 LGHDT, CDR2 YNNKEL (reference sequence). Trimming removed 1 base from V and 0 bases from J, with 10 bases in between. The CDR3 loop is CASSQVSTPSYEQYF. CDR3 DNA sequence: TGTGCCAGCAGCCAAGTGTCAACCCCCTCCTACGAGCAGTACTTC.

DNA of the CDR3: TGTGCCAGCAAACCCGTGTTGGGGGCCTCCAATCAGCCCCAGCATTTT. Translating gives CASKPVLGASNQPQHF. The chain recombines TRBV6-1 with TRBJ1-5, with D tentatively TRBD1 (6 bases). The CDR3 covers 16 residues. Trimming stripped 7 bases from V and 3 bases from J, with 19 bases between. Per germline, CDR1 MNHNS and CDR2 SASEGT.

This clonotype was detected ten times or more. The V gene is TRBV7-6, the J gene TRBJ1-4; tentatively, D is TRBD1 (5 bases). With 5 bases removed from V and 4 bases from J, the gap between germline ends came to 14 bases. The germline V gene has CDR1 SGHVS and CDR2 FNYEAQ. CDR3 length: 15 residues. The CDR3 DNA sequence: TGTGCCAGCAGCGAAGGGACGTCTGTTAATGAAAAACTGTTTTTT. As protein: CASSEGTSVNEKLFF. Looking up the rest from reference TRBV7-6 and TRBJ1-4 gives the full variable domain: GAGVSQSPRYKVTKRGQDVALRCDPISGHVSLYWYRQALGQGPEFLTYFNYEAQQDKSGLPNDRFSAERPEGSISTLTIQRTEQRDSAMYRCASSEGTSVNEKLFFGSGTQLSVL.

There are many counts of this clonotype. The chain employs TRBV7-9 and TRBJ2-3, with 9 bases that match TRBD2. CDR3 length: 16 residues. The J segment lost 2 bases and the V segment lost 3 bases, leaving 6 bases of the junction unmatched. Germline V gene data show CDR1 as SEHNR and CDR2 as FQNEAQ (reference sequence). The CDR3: CASSLAAGGPTDTQYF. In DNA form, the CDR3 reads TGTGCCAGCAGCTTGGCCGCGGGGGGGCCCACAGATACGCAGTATTTT.

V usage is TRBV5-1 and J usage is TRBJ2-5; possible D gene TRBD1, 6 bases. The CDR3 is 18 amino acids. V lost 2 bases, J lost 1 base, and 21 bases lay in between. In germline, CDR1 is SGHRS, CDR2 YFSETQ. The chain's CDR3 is CASSFILGTTNPQETQYF. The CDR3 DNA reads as TGCGCCAGCAGCTTTATTTTAGGGACAACAAACCCCCAAGAGACCCAGTACTTC.

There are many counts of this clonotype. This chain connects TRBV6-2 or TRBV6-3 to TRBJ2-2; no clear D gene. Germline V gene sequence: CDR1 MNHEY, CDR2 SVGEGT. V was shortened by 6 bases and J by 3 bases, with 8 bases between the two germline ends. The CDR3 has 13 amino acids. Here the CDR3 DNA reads TGTGCCAGCAGGATTGTGGACACCGGGGAGCTGTTTTTT. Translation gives CASRIVDTGELFF.

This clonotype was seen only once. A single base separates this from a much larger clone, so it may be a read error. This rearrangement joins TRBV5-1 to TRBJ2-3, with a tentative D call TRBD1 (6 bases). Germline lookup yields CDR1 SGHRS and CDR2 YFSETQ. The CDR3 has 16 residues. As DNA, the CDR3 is TGCTCCAGCAGCCTCCAGGGACACCAAGGGGCAGATACGCAGTATTTT. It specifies CSSSLQGHQGADTQYF.

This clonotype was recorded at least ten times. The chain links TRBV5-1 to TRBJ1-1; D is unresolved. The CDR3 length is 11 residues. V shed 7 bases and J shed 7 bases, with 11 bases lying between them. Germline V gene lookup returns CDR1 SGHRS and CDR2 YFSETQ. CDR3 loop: CASYEDGEAFF. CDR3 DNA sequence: TGCGCCAGCTACGAGGACGGTGAAGCTTTCTTT.

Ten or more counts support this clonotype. CDR3 bases: TGTGCCATCAAGACCGGGACAGGGGGCCCTACTTATGGCTACACCTTC. It codes for CAIKTGTGGPTYGYTF. J is TRBJ1-2 and V is TRBV10-3, with 12 bases fitting TRBD1. The CDR3 totals 16 residues. Trimming took 7 bases from V and 5 from J; bases not matched to a gene: 11. Germline V gene data show CDR1 as ENHRY and CDR2 as SYGVKD.

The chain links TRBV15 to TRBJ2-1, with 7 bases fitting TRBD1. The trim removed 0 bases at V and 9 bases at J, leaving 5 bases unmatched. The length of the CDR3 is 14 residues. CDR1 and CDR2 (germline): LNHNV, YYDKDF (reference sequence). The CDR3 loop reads CATSRDEGASEQFF. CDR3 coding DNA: TGTGCCACCAGCAGAGATGAGGGGGCGTCTGAGCAGTTCTTC.

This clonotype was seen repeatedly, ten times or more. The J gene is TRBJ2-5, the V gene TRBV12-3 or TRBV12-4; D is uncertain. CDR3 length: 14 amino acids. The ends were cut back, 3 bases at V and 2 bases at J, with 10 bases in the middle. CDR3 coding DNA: TGTGCCAGCAGTTTCGACTCCTCGCAAGAGACCCAGTACTTC. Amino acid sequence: CASSFDSSQETQYF.

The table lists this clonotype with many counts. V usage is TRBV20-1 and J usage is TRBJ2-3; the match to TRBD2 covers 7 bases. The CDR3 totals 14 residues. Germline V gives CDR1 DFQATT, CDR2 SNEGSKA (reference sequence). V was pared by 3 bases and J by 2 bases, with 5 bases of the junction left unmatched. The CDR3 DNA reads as TGCAGTGCTAGTGGGGGGGGGGACACAGATACGCAGTATTTT. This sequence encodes CSASGGGDTDTQYF.

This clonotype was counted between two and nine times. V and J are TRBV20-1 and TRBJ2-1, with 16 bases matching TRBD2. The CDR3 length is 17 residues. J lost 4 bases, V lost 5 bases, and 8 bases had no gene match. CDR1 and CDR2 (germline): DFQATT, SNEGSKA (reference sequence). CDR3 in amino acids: CSAPSGTSGGAYNEQFF. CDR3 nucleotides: TGCAGTGCTCCCTCCGGGACTAGCGGGGGGGCGTACAATGAGCAGTTCTTC.

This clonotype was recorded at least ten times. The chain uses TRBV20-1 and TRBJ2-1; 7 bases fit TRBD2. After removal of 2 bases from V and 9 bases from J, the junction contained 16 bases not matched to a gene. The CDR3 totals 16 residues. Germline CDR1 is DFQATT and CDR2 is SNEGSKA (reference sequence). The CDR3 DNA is TGCAGTGCTAGACTAGGCGGCGGGAGCGCGGGCGGTGAGCAGTTCTTC. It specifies CSARLGGGSAGGEQFF.

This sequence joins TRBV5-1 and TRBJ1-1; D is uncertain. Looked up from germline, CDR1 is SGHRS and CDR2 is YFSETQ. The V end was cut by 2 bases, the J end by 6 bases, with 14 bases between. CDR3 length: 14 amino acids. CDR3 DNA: TGCGCCAGCAGCTTCTCAATGGGAGGCCCTGAAGCTTTCTTT. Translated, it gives CASSFSMGGPEAFF. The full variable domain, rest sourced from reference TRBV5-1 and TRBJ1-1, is KAGVTQTPRYLIKTRGQQVTLSCSPISGHRSVSWYQQTPGQGLQFLFEYFSETQRNKGNFPGRFSGRQFSNSRSEMNVSTLELGDSALYLCASSFSMGGPEAFFGQGTRLTVV.

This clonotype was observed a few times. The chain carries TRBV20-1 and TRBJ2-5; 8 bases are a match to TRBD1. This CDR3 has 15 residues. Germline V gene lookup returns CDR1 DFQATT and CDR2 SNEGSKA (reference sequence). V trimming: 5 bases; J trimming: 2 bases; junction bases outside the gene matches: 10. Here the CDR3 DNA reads TGCAGTGCTCAGTCCGGGACAGGCTCTCAAGAGACCCAGTACTTC. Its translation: CSAQSGTGSQETQYF.

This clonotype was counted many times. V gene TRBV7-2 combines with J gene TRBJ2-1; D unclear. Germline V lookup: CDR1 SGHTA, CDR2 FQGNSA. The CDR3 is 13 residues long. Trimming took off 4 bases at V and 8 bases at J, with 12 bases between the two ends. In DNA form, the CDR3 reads TGTGCCAGCAGCTCACGGGTCGTGTATGAGCAGTTCTTC. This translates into CASSSRVVYEQFF.

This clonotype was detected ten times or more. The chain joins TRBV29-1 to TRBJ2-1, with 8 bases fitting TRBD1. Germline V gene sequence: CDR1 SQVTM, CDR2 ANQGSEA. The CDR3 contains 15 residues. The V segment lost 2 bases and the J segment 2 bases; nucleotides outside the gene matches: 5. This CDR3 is CSVESRGRPYNEQFF. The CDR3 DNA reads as TGCAGCGTTGAATCCAGGGGGCGCCCCTACAATGAGCAGTTCTTC.

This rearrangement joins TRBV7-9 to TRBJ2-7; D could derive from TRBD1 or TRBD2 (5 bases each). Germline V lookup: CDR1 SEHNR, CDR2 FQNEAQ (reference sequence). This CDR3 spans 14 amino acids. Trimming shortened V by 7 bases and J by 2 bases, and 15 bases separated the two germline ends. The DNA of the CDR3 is TGTGCCAGCACGATCTCGGGGCCTGCCTACGAGCAGTACTTC. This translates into CASTISGPAYEQYF.

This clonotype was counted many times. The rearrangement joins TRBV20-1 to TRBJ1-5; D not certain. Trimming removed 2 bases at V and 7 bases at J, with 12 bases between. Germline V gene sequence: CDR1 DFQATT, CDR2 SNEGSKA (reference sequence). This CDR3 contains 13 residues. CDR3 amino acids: CSARYVGKQPQHF. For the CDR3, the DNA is TGCAGTGCTAGATACGTCGGGAAACAGCCCCAGCATTTT.